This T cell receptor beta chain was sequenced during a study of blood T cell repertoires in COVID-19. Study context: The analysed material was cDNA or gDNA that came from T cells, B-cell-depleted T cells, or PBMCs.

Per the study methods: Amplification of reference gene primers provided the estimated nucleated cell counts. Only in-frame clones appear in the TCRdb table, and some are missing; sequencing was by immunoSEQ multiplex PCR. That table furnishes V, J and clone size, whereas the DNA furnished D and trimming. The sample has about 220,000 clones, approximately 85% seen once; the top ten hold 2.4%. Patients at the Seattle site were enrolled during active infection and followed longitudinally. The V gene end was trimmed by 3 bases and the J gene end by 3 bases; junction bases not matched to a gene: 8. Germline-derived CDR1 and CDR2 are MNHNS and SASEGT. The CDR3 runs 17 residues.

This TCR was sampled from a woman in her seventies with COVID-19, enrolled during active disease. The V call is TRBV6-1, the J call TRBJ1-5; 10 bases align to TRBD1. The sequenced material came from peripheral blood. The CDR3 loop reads CASSERGTGAINQPQHF. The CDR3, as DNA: TGTGCCAGCAGTGAGAGGGGGACAGGGGCAATCAATCAGCCCCAGCATTTT.